This TCR beta chain came from a study of Ad26.COV2.S vaccination and SARS-CoV-2 variants. Whole-study results and caveats: Reports say spike-specific CD8+ and CD4+ T cell responses covered substantial breadth after vaccination.

Produced via immunoSEQ multiplex PCR; TCRdb's table is partial and in-frame only. The data show fewer than 800,000 clones, 89% seen once. This CDR3 contains 19 residues. In germline, CDR1 is LGHNA, CDR2 YSLEER. The V and J ends lost 1 base and 1 base respectively, with 17 bases between them. Treatment of the sample: around 19 received Ad26.COV2.S at low or high dose, single or two shots; 5 received placebo; per-sample allocation not given. Material that was analyzed had been drawn on day 63 after the first vaccine or placebo injection. As its vector, the vaccine had Ad26, which expressed Wuhan-strain SARS-CoV-2 spike. Of note for this clone: Its antigen remains unidentified.

The sample consisted of peripheral blood, taken in a trial of Ad26.COV2.S vaccine versus placebo. This receptor was identified in a person aged 18-60 years who received the Ad26.COV2.S COVID-19 vaccine or a placebo. The chain combines TRBV4-3 with TRBJ2-6; TRBD2 is a possible D gene (6 bases). The CDR3 DNA reads as TGCGCCAGCAGCCAAGTAGGAGGGGCAGGAGGTTCTGGGGCCAACGTCCTGACTTTC. It specifies CASSQVGGAGGSGANVLTF.